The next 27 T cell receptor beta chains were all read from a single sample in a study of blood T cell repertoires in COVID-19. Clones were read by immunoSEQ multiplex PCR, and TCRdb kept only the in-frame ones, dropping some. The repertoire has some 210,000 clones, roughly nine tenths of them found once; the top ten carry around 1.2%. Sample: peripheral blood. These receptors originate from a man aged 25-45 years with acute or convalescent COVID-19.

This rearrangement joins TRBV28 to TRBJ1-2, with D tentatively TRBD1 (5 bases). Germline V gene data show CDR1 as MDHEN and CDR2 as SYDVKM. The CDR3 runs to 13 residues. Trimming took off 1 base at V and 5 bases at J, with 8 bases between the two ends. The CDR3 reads CASSLSRVYGYTF. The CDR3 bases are TGTGCCAGCAGTTTATCCAGGGTTTATGGCTACACCTTC.

The CDR3 region is CASSTRTVSGLAGGPEETQYF. CDR3 nucleotides: TGCGCCAGCAGCACCCGGACAGTCTCGGGACTAGCGGGAGGGCCTGAGGAGACCCAGTACTTC. This rearrangement joins TRBV5-1 to TRBJ2-5; 16 positions agree with TRBD2. This CDR3 contains 21 residues. Trimming removed 4 bases from V and 5 bases from J; junction bases left unmatched: 20. In germline, CDR1 is SGHRS, CDR2 YFSETQ. Full variable domain (outside the CDR3, taken from reference TRBV5-1 and TRBJ2-5): KAGVTQTPRYLIKTRGQQVTLSCSPISGHRSVSWYQQTPGQGLQFLFEYFSETQRNKGNFPGRFSGRQFSNSRSEMNVSTLELGDSALYLCASSTRTVSGLAGGPEETQYFGPGTRLLVL.

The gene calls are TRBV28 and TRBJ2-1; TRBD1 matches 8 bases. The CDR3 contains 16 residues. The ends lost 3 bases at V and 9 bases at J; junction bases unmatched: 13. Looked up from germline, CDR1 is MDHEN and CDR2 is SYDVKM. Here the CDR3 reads CASSFQGARGSAEQFF. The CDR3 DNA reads TGTGCCAGCAGTTTTCAGGGGGCGAGGGGTAGCGCTGAGCAGTTCTTC.

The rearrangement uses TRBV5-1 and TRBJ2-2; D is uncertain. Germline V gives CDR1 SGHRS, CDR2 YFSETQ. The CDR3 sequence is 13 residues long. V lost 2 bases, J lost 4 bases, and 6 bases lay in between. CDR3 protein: CASSLLFTGELFF. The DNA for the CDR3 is TGCGCCAGCAGCTTATTATTCACCGGGGAGCTGTTTTTT.

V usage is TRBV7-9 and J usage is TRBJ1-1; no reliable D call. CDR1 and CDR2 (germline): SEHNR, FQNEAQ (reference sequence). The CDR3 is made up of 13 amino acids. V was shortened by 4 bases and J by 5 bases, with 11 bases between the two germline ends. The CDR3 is CASSWAGKTEAFF. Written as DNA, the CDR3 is TGTGCCAGCAGCTGGGCGGGGAAAACTGAAGCTTTCTTT. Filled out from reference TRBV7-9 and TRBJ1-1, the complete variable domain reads DTGVSQNPRHKITKRGQNVTFRCDPISEHNRLYWYRQTLGQGPEFLTYFQNEAQLEKSRLLSDRFSAERPKGSFSTLEIQRTEQGDSAMYLCASSWAGKTEAFFGQGTRLTVV.

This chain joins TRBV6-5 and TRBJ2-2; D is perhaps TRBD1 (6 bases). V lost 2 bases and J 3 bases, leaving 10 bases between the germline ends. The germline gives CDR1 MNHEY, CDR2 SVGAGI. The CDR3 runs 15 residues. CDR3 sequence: CASSYTGQYTGELFF. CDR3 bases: TGTGCCAGCAGTTACACCGGACAGTACACCGGGGAGCTGTTTTTT.

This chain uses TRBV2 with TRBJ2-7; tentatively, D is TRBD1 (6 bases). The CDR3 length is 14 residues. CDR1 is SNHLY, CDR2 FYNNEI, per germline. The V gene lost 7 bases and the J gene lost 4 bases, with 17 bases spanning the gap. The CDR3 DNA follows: TGTGCCAGCAACCTACAGGGCTGGGGGTACGAGCAGTACTTC. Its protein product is CASNLQGWGYEQYF.

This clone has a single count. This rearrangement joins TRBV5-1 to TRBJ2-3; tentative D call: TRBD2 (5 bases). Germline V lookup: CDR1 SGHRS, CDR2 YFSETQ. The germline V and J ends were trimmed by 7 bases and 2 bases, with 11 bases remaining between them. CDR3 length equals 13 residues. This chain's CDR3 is CASFLRDTDTQYF. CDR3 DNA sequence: TGCGCCAGCTTCCTCCGGGACACAGATACGCAGTATTTT.

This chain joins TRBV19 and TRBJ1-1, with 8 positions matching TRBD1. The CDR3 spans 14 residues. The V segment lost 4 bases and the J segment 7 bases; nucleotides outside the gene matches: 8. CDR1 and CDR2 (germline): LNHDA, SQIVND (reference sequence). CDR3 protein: CASSRNQGASEAFF. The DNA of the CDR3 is TGTGCCAGTAGTAGAAATCAGGGGGCGAGTGAAGCTTTCTTT.

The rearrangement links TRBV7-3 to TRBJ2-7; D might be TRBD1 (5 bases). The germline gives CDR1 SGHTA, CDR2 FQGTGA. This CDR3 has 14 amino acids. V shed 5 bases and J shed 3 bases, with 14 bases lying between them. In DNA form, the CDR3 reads TGTGCCAGCAGCCCCCGCCCCGACAGCTACGAGCAGTACTTC. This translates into CASSPRPDSYEQYF.

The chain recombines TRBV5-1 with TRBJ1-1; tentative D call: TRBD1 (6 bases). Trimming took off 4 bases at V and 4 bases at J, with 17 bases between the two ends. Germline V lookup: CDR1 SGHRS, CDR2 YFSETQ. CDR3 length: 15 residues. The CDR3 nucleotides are TGCGCCAGCAGCGAGAAAACGGACAGATTCACTGAAGCTTTCTTT. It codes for CASSEKTDRFTEAFF.

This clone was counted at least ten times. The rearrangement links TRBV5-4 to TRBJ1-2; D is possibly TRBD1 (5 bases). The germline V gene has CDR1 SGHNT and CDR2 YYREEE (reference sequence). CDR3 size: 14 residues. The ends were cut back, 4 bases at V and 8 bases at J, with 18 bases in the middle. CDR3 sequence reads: CASSSRGRANGYTF. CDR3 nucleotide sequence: TGTGCCAGCAGCAGTAGGGGCAGGGCTAACGGCTACACCTTC.

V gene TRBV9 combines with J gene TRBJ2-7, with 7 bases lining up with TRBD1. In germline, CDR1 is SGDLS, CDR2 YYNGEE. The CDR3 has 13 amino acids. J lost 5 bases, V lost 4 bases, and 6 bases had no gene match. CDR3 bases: TGTGCCAGCAGCCCGGGGACAGTAGACGAGCAGTACTTC. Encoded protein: CASSPGTVDEQYF.

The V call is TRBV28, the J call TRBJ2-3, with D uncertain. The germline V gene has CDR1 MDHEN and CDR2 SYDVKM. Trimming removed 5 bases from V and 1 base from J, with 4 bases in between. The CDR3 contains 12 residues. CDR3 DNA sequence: TGTGCCAGCAGTGGAGGCACAGATACGCAGTATTTT. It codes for CASSGGTDTQYF.

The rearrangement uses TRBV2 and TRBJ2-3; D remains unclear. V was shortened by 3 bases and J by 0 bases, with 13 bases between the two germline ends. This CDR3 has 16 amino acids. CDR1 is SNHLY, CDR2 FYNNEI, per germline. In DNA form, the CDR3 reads TGTGCCAGCAGTGATGCACTAACCTCTAGCACAGATACGCAGTATTTT. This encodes CASSDALTSSTDTQYF.

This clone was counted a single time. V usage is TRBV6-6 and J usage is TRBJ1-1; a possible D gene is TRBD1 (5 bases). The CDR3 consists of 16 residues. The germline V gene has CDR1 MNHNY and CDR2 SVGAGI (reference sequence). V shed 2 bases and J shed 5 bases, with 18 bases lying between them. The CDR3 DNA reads TGTGCCAGCAGTTACGGATGGCGGCCGGAGGGGACTGAAGCTTTCTTT. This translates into CASSYGWRPEGTEAFF.

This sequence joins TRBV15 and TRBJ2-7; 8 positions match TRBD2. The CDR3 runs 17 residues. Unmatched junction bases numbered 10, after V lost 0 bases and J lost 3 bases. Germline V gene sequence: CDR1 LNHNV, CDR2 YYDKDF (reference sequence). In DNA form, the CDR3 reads TGTGCCACCAGCAGAGAAAGAGGGACTAGTGGGCTCTACGAGCAGTACTTC. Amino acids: CATSRERGTSGLYEQYF.

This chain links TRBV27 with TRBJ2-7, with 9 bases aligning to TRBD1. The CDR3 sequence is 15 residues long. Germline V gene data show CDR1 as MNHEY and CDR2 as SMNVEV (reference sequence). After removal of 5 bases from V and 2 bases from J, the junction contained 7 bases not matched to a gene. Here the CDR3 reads CASSPGTGLTYEQYF. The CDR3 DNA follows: TGTGCCAGCAGTCCCGGGACAGGGTTAACCTACGAGCAGTACTTC.

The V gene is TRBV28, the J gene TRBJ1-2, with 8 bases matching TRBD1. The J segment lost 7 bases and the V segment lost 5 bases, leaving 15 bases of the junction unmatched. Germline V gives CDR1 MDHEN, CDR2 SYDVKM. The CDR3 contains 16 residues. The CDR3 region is CASSLRDRGLVGGYTF. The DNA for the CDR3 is TGTGCCAGCAGTCTAAGAGACAGGGGATTAGTCGGTGGCTACACCTTC.

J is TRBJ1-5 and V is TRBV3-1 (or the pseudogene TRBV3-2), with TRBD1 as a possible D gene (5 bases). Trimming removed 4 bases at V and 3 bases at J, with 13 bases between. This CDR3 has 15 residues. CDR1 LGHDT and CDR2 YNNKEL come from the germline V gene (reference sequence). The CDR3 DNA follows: TGTGCCAGCAGCCCCGGGGCGGGGATCAATCAGCCCCAGCATTTT. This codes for CASSPGAGINQPQHF.

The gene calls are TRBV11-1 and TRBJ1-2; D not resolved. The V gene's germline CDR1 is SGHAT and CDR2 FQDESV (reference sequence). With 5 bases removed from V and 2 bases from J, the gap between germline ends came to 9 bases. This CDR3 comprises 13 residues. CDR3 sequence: CASSPDINYGYTF. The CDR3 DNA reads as TGTGCCAGCAGCCCCGACATAAACTATGGCTACACCTTC.

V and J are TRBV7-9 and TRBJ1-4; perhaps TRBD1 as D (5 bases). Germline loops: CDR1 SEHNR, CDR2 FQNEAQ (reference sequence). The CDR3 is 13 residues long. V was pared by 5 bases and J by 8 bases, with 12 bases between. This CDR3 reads CASSRGGEEKLFF. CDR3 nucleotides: TGTGCCAGCAGCCGCGGGGGAGAGGAAAAACTGTTTTTT.

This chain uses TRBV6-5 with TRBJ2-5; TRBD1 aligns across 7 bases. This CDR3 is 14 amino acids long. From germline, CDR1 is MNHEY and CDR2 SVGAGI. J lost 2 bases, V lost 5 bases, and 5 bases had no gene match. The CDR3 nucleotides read TGTGCCAGCAGTCTCGGGACAGCTCAAGAGACCCAGTACTTC. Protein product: CASSLGTAQETQYF.

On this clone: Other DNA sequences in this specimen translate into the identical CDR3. The CDR3 here is CASSADRGAYEQYF. The CDR3 bases are TGCGCCAGCAGCGCAGACAGGGGAGCCTACGAGCAGTACTTC. The chain joins TRBV5-1 to TRBJ2-7; TRBD1 matches 8 bases. V was pared by 4 bases and J by 2 bases, with 5 bases of the junction left unmatched. The germline V gene has CDR1 SGHRS and CDR2 YFSETQ. This CDR3 is built from 14 residues.

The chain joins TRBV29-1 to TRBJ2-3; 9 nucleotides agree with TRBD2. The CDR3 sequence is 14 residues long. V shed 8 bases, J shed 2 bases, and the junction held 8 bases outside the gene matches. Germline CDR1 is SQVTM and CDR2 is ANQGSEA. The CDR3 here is CSIGRLAVTDTQYF. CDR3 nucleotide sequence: TGCAGCATTGGCAGACTAGCGGTCACAGATACGCAGTATTTT.

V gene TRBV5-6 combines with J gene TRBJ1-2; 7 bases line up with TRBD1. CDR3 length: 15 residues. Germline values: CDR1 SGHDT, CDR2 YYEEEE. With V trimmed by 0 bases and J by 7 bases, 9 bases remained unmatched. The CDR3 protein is CASSLDVTGRAGYTF. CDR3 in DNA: TGTGCCAGCAGCTTGGACGTGACAGGGCGAGCTGGCTACACCTTC.

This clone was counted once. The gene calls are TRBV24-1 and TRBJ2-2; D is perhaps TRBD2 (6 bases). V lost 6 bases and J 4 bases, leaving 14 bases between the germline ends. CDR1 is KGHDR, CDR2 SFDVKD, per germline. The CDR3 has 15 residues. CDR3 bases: TGTGCCACCAGTCAACATAGGGGAGGCACCGGGGAGCTGTTTTTT. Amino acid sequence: CATSQHRGGTGELFF.